The clone carrying this T cell receptor beta chain was counted ten times or more. Germline and junction disagree at one end, which may indicate a read error. The library put unique molecular identifiers onto individual cDNA molecules. TCRdb re-called the RACE reads through MiXCR, storing one row per CDR3 protein. This sample carries approximately 91,000 distinct CDR3 sequences, 11% of them seen once, and the ten largest clones take around 1.6%. These data are taken from a study of human T cells and chemical hapten exposure. The CDR3 covers 13 residues. The germline CDR1 and CDR2 sequences are LGHNA and YSLEER. As for time point: patch test 2, 6 weeks after DPC sensitization. Treatment described: therapeutic diphenylcyclopropenone sensitization with weekly scalp DPC. Blood collection took place prior to placing each patch test.

The chain employs TRBV4-3 and TRBJ2-7, with TRBD1 as a possible D gene (6 bases). Specimen: whole blood, collected in connection with sensitization to the hapten diphenylcyclopropenone (DPC). The source of this sequence is a man between 18 and 29 years old with alopecia areata. Some clones in this sample may be carry-over from other donors' samples. The CDR3 here is CASSPDSSYEQYF. The CDR3 DNA reads as TGTGCCAGCAGCCCGGACAGCTCCTACGAGCAGTACTTC.